Following are 20 T cell receptor beta chains from one sample sequenced in a study of shared clonotypes between healthy human individuals. Sequencing was performed with immunoSEQ multiplex PCR; in TCRdb, only in-frame clones are kept and a portion is missing. The table shows roughly 1,600,000 clones, with 97% to 99% occurring only once. Material for sequencing was naive CD4+ T cells sorted from blood. Subset given: CD45RA+ positively selected. The receptor set was obtained from a man younger than 45 in good health.

This sequence joins TRBV5-1 and TRBJ2-3; D perhaps matches TRBD1 (6 bases). Trimming removed 4 bases from V and 6 bases from J, with 21 bases in between. This CDR3 comprises 16 residues. Germline V gene lookup returns CDR1 SGHRS and CDR2 YFSETQ. The CDR3 spells CASSPGHVGVWDTQYF. CDR3 bases: TGCGCCAGCAGCCCGGGACACGTCGGCGTGTGGGATACGCAGTATTTT.

J is TRBJ2-1 and V is TRBV6-1, with D unclear. The CDR3 has 14 amino acids. Trimming pared 2 bases from V and 4 bases from J, leaving 9 bases between. Germline loops: CDR1 MNHNS, CDR2 SASEGT. CDR3 nucleotide sequence: TGTGCCAGCAGTGAACTCCCCCTATACAATGAGCAGTTCTTC. Translated: CASSELPLYNEQFF.

J is TRBJ1-3 and V is TRBV10-3; D unresolved. V lost 2 bases to trimming and J lost 4 bases, with 9 bases between them. The CDR3 loop spans 14 amino acids. Per the germline V gene, CDR1 is ENHRY and CDR2 is SYGVKD. The CDR3 loop reads CAISEGGSGNTIYF. The CDR3 nucleotides are TGTGCCATCAGTGAGGGAGGGTCCGGAAACACCATATATTTT.

The chain joins TRBV9 to TRBJ2-7; D is undetermined. The CDR3 runs 14 residues. V shed 0 bases and J shed 0 bases, with 7 bases lying between them. Germline V CDR1 and CDR2: SGDLS, YYNGEE. The CDR3: CASSVGVVSYEQYF. The CDR3 DNA follows: TGTGCCAGCAGCGTAGGCGTAGTCTCCTACGAGCAGTACTTC.

This chain links TRBV5-5 with TRBJ2-2; D gene uncertain. The CDR3 extends over 16 amino acids. Germline V lookup: CDR1 SGHKS, CDR2 YYEKEE (reference sequence). The V and J ends lost 0 bases and 4 bases respectively, with 13 bases between them. CDR3 in DNA: TGTGCCAGCAGCTTGGTTCCGGGTTCGGGCACCGGGGAGCTGTTTTTT. This translates into CASSLVPGSGTGELFF.

J is TRBJ2-7 and V is TRBV2, with D possibly being TRBD1 (5 bases). V lost 5 bases, J lost 6 bases, and 14 bases lay in between. The germline V gene encodes CDR1 SNHLY and CDR2 FYNNEI. The CDR3 is 13 amino acids. The CDR3: CASSSDRSGEQYF. Written as DNA, the CDR3 is TGTGCCAGCAGTTCCGACAGATCGGGCGAGCAGTACTTC.

The chain uses TRBV4-3 and TRBJ2-7; possible D gene TRBD2, 5 bases. V gave up 1 base and J gave up 5 bases, with 9 bases separating them. Germline CDR1 and CDR2: LGHNA and YSLEER. This CDR3 is built from 13 residues. DNA for the CDR3: TGCGCCAGCAGCCAAGGCGGAGCGGACGAGCAGTACTTC. Encoded protein: CASSQGGADEQYF.

The CDR3 region is CAGAMGNYGYTF. In DNA, the CDR3 is TGTGCCGGTGCCATGGGAAACTATGGCTACACCTTC. The chain uses TRBV7-9 and TRBJ1-2; D not resolved. The CDR3 is 12 residues long. Germline V gene data show CDR1 as SEHNR and CDR2 as FQNEAQ (reference sequence). V lost 11 bases to trimming and J lost 2 bases, with 12 bases between them.

This chain uses TRBV28 with TRBJ2-3; perhaps TRBD1 as D (5 bases). Germline V gene data show CDR1 as MDHEN and CDR2 as SYDVKM. The CDR3 covers 15 residues. V dropped 5 bases and J dropped 1 base, with 13 bases sitting between them. The CDR3 sequence: CASSPDWGRTDTQYF. CDR3 in DNA: TGTGCCAGCAGTCCGGATTGGGGCCGCACAGATACGCAGTATTTT.

This rearrangement joins TRBV28 to TRBJ1-2; D is unclear. The germline V gene has CDR1 MDHEN and CDR2 SYDVKM. The V end was cut by 3 bases, the J end by 6 bases, with 5 bases between. The CDR3 contains 11 residues. The CDR3 is CASSLQHGYTF. The CDR3 nucleotides are TGTGCCAGCAGTTTGCAGCATGGCTACACCTTC.

The chain uses TRBV19 and TRBJ1-4; D is unclear. Trimming took 7 bases from V and 0 from J, leaving 18 bases between them. CDR3 size: 17 residues. The germline V gene has CDR1 LNHDA and CDR2 SQIVND (reference sequence). CDR3 protein: CASTQRMVSATNEKLFF. CDR3 nucleotides: TGTGCCAGTACCCAGAGGATGGTATCGGCAACTAATGAAAAACTGTTTTTT.

The J gene is TRBJ2-1, the V gene TRBV7-2, with 8 bases aligning to TRBD2. CDR1 and CDR2 from the germline V gene are SGHTA and FQGNSA. This CDR3 comprises 15 residues. V shed 3 bases, J shed 4 bases, and the junction held 5 bases outside the gene matches. CDR3: CASSFNRGGYNEQFF. CDR3 DNA: TGTGCCAGCAGCTTCAACCGCGGGGGGTACAATGAGCAGTTCTTC.

The chain couples TRBV27 to TRBJ1-2; possible D gene TRBD1, 5 bases. Germline V gives CDR1 MNHEY, CDR2 SMNVEV (reference sequence). V lost 1 base, J lost 5 bases, and 14 bases lay in between. The CDR3 spans 15 residues. The CDR3 spells CASSLFGRAEYGYTF. CDR3 nucleotides: TGTGCCAGCAGTTTATTTGGCAGGGCAGAGTATGGCTACACCTTC.

This chain uses TRBV7-3 with TRBJ2-1; TRBD1 or TRBD2 may be the D gene (5 bases each). Germline V gene sequence: CDR1 SGHTA, CDR2 FQGTGA. The CDR3 spans 13 residues. V dropped 3 bases and J dropped 8 bases, with 11 bases sitting between them. The CDR3 loop is CASSLGPRDEQFF. The DNA for the CDR3 is TGTGCCAGCAGCTTGGGACCGAGAGATGAGCAGTTCTTC. The variable domain in full, with the rest retrieved from reference TRBV7-3 and TRBJ2-1, is GAGVSQTPSNKVTEKGKYVELRCDPISGHTALYWYRQSLGQGPEFLIYFQGTGAADDSGLPNDRFFAVRPEGSVSTLKIQRTERGDSAVYLCASSLGPRDEQFFGPGTRLTVL.

The chain uses TRBV7-2 and TRBJ1-5, with 9 bases fitting TRBD1. The CDR3 has 15 residues. Germline loops: CDR1 SGHTA, CDR2 FQGNSA. The V segment lost 5 bases and the J segment 9 bases; nucleotides outside the gene matches: 11. This chain's CDR3 is CASSPSPGTGWPQHF. In DNA form, the CDR3 reads TGTGCCAGCAGCCCCTCCCCCGGGACAGGGTGGCCCCAGCATTTT.

The genes are TRBV28 and TRBJ2-7, with 11 bases aligning to TRBD1. CDR1 MDHEN and CDR2 SYDVKM come from the germline V gene. After removal of 8 bases from V and 6 bases from J, the junction contained 6 bases not matched to a gene. The CDR3 runs to 13 residues. CDR3 sequence (DNA): TGTGCCAGCCTCTCCGGGACAGGGGGCGAGCAGTACTTC. Translating gives CASLSGTGGEQYF.

CDR3 residues: CASTFRLEQYF. The CDR3 DNA reads as TGTGCCAGCACTTTCAGGCTGGAGCAGTACTTC. The J gene is TRBJ2-7, the V gene TRBV6-5; D uncertain. Trimming left V 7 bases short and J 7 bases short, with 11 bases between. This CDR3 has 11 amino acids. Per germline, CDR1 MNHEY and CDR2 SVGAGI.

The chain recombines TRBV7-9 with TRBJ2-1, with 7 bases fitting TRBD2. The germline V gene encodes CDR1 SEHNR and CDR2 FQNEAQ (reference sequence). Trimming removed 6 bases from V and 4 bases from J; junction bases left unmatched: 12. This CDR3 contains 16 residues. CDR3 sequence reads: CASSKASGKSYNEQFF. In nucleotides, the CDR3 is TGTGCCAGCAGTAAGGCGAGCGGGAAGTCTTACAATGAGCAGTTCTTC. Complete variable domain (other parts from reference TRBV7-9 and TRBJ2-1): DTGVSQNPRHKITKRGQNVTFRCDPISEHNRLYWYRQTLGQGPEFLTYFQNEAQLEKSRLLSDRFSAERPKGSFSTLEIQRTEQGDSAMYLCASSKASGKSYNEQFFGPGTRLTVL.

The CDR3 DNA reads as TGTGCCATCGGGGCGTCAGGAGCGGGATACAATGAGCAGTTCTTC. This translates into CAIGASGAGYNEQFF. The chain couples TRBV10-3 to TRBJ2-1; 7 bases map to TRBD2. Unmatched junction bases numbered 11, after V lost 8 bases and J lost 4 bases. Germline V lookup: CDR1 ENHRY, CDR2 SYGVKD. The CDR3 is 15 amino acids.

With regard to this clone: This same CDR3 is encoded by further DNA sequences in the sample. The chain uses TRBV5-1 and TRBJ2-7; D is unresolved. The ends were cut back, 0 bases at V and 1 base at J, with 8 bases in the middle. Looked up from germline, CDR1 is SGHRS and CDR2 is YFSETQ. The CDR3 length is 14 residues. CDR3 protein: CASSLDRPSYEQYF. In DNA, the CDR3 is TGCGCCAGCAGCTTGGATCGTCCTTCCTACGAGCAGTACTTC.